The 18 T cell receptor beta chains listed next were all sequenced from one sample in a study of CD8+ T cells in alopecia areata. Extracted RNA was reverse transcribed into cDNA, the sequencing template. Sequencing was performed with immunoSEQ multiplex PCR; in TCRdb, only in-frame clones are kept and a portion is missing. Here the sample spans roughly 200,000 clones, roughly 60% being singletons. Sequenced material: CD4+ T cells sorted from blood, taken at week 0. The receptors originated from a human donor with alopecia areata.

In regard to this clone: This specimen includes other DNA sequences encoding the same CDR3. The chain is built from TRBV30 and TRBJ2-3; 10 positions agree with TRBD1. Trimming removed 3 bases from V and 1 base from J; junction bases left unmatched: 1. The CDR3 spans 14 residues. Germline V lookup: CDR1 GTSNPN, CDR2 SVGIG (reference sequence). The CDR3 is CAWRGTGGTDTQYF. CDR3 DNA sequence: TGTGCCTGGAGAGGGACAGGGGGCACAGATACGCAGTATTTT. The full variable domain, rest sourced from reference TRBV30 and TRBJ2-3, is SQTIHQWPATLVQPVGSPLSLECTVEGTSNPNLYWYRQAAGRGLQLLFYSVGIGQISSEVPQNLSASRPQDRQFILSSKKLLLSDSGFYLCAWRGTGGTDTQYFGPGTRLTVL.

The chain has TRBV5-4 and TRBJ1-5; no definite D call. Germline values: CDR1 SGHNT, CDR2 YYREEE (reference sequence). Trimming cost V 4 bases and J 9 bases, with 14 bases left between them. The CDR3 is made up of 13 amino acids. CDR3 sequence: CASSPYDEGPQHF. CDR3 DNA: TGTGCCAGCAGCCCCTACGACGAGGGGCCCCAGCATTTT.

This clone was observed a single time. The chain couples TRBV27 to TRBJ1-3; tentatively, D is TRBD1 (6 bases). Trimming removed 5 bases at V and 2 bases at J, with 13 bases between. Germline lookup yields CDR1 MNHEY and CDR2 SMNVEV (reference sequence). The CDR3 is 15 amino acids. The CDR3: CASSPMGGPGNTIYF. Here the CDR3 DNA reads TGTGCCAGCAGTCCGATGGGGGGGCCTGGAAACACCATATATTTT.

CDR3 sequence reads: CASSSHMNTEAFF. DNA of the CDR3: TGTGCCAGCAGCTCTCACATGAACACTGAAGCTTTCTTT. This sequence joins TRBV7-3 and TRBJ1-1; no reliable D call. CDR3 size: 13 residues. The germline V and J ends were trimmed by 4 bases and 0 bases, with 6 bases remaining between them. Germline loops: CDR1 SGHTA, CDR2 FQGTGA.

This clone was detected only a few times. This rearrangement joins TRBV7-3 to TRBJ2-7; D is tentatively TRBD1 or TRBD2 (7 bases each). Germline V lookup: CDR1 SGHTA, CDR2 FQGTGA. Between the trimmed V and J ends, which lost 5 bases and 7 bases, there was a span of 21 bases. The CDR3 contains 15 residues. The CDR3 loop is CASSRQGGPTEEQYF. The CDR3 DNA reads TGTGCCAGCAGCCGACAGGGAGGGCCTACGGAAGAGCAGTACTTC.

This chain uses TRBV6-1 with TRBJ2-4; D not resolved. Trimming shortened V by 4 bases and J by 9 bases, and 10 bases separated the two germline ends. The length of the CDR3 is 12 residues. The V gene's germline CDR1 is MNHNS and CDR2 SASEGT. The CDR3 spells CASSAVGRIQYF. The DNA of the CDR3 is TGTGCCAGCAGTGCCGTTGGGCGCATTCAGTACTTC.

DNA for the CDR3: TGCGCCAGCAGCCAGGGGGTCCGGGAGACCCAGTACTTC. Translation gives CASSQGVRETQYF. The chain combines TRBV4-3 with TRBJ2-5; D tentatively fits TRBD1 or TRBD2 (5 bases each). V lost 3 bases and J 5 bases, leaving 10 bases between the germline ends. The CDR3 is 13 amino acids. Looked up from germline, CDR1 is LGHNA and CDR2 is YSLEER.

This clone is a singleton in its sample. This chain's CDR3 is CASGRRGNDEKLFF. The CDR3 DNA is TGTGCCAGCGGGCGGAGAGGGAACGATGAAAAACTGTTTTTT. The V gene is TRBV27, the J gene TRBJ1-4; D not resolved. Deletions cut 8 bases from V and 6 bases from J, with 16 bases between. The CDR3 is made up of 14 amino acids. The germline gives CDR1 MNHEY, CDR2 SMNVEV (reference sequence).

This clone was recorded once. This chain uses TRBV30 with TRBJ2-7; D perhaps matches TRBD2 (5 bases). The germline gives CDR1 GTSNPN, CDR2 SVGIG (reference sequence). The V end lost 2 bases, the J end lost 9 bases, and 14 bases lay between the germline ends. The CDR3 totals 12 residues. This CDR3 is CAWSPPGEVQYF. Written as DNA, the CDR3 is TGTGCCTGGAGTCCCCCCGGGGAAGTGCAGTACTTC.

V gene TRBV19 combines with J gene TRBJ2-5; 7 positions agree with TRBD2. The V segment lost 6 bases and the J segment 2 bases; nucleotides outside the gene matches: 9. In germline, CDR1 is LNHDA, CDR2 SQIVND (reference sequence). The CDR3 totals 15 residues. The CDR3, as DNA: TGTGCCAGTAGCCTTATGGGGGGGGTTCAAGAGACCCAGTACTTC. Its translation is CASSLMGGVQETQYF.

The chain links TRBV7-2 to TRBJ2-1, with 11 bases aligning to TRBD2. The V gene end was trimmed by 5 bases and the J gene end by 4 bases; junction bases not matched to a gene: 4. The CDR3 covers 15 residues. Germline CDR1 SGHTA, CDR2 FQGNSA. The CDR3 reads CASSQLAGGYNEQFF. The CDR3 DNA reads TGTGCCAGCAGCCAGCTAGCGGGGGGTTACAATGAGCAGTTCTTC.

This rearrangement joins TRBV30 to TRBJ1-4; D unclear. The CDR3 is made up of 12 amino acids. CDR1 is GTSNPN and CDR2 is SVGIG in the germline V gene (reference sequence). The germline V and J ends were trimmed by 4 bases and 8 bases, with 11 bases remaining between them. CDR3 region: CAWNEGREKLFF. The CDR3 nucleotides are TGTGCCTGGAACGAAGGTCGGGAAAAACTGTTTTTT.

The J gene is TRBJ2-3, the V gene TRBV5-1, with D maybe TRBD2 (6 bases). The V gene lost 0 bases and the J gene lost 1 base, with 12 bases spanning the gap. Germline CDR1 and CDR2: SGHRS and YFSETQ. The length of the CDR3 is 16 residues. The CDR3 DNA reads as TGCGCCAGCAGCTTGGCCCCACAGCGGGGCACAGATACGCAGTATTTT. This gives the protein CASSLAPQRGTDTQYF.

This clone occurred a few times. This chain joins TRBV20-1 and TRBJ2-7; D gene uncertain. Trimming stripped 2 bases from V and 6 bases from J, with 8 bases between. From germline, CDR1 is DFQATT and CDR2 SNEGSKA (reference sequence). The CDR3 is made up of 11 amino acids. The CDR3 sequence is CSARLGPEQYF. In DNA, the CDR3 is TGCAGTGCTAGACTAGGTCCCGAGCAGTACTTC.

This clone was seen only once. The CDR3 DNA reads TGTGCCAGCAGCTTAGGGACAGGGATTGGAAATGAGCAGTTCTTC. Its translation: CASSLGTGIGNEQFF. The chain is built from TRBV7-9 and TRBJ2-1; 8 nucleotides match TRBD1. V lost 1 base, J lost 7 bases, and 6 bases stayed unmatched. The CDR3 extends over 15 amino acids. Looked up from germline, CDR1 is SEHNR and CDR2 is FQNEAQ (reference sequence).

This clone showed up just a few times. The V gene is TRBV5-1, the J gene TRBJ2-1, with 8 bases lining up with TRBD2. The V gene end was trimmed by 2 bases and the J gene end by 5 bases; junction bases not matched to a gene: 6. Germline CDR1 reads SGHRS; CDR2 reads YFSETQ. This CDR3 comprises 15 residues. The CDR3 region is CASSLFSGVNNEQFF. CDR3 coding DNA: TGCGCCAGCAGCTTATTTAGCGGGGTAAACAATGAGCAGTTCTTC. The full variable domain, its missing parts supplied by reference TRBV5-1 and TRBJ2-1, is KAGVTQTPRYLIKTRGQQVTLSCSPISGHRSVSWYQQTPGQGLQFLFEYFSETQRNKGNFPGRFSGRQFSNSRSEMNVSTLELGDSALYLCASSLFSGVNNEQFFGPGTRLTVL.

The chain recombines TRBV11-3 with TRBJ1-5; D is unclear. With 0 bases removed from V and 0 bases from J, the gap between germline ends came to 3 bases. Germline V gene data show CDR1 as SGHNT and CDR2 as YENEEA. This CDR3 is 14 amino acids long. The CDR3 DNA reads TGTGCCAGCAGCTTAGATAATAGCAATCAGCCCCAGCATTTT. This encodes CASSLDNSNQPQHF.

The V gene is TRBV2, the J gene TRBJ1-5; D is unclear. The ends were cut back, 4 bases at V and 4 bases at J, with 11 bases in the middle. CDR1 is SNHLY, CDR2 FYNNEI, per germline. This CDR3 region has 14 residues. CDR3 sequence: CASSGQYDNQPQHF. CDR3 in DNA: TGTGCCAGCAGTGGCCAGTACGATAATCAGCCCCAGCATTTT.